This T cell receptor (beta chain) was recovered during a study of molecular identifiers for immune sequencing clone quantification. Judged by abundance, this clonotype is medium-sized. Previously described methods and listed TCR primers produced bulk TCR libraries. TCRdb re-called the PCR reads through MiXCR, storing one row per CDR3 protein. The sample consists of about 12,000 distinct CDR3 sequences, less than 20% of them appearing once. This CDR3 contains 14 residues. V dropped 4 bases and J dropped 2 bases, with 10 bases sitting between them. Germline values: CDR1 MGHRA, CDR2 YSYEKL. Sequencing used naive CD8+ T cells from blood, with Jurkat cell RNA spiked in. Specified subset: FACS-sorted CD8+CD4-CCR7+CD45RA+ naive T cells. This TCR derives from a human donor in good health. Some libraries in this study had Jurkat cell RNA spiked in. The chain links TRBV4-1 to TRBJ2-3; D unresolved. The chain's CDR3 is CASSPLRSTDTQYF. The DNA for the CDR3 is TGCGCCAGCAGCCCCCTTCGATCCACAGATACGCAGTATTTT.